Below are 21 T cell receptor beta chains sequenced from a single sample in a study of T cells in Graves' hyperthyroidism and ophthalmopathy (dated by TCRdb to about 2019). Library method: multiplex PCR. Sequencing used an Illumina HiSeq 2000. TCR beta CDR3 regions were amplified from RNA transcripts. The first round of RT-PCR for the TCR CDR3 was performed with the HTBI primer set and the Qiagen OneStep RT-PCR kit. TCRdb reanalyzed the raw reads on its own, using fastp at Q25 for trimming and MiXCR for clone calling, and kept in-frame beta chains. CDR3 protein sequences are deduplicated, and each keeps its most common genes and DNA. The sample contains hundreds of thousands of distinct CDR3 sequences, about half of them found a single time. The ten most abundant clones make up 8.2% of the sample. The sequenced sample was peripheral blood or thyroid tissue (not recorded which). These receptors were obtained from a woman younger than 30 with Graves' hyperthyroidism. Donor details come from another sample of the same person, matched by shared clones.

The chain joins TRBV2 to TRBJ1-2; TRBD1 agrees at 7 bases. Germline trimming cut 0 bases from V and 4 bases from J; bases unmatched to any gene: 8. CDR1 SNHLY and CDR2 FYNNEI come from the germline V gene. The CDR3 is 16 amino acids. The CDR3, as DNA: TGTGCCAGCAGTGAAGCGCGAGGGGGCACGCGCTATGGCTACACCTTC. Translation: CASSEARGGTRYGYTF. The variable domain in full, completed from reference TRBV2 and TRBJ1-2, reads EPEVTQTPSHQVTQMGQEVILRCVPISNHLYFYWYRQILGQKVEFLVSFYNNEISEKSEIFDDQFSVERPDGSNFTLKIRSTKLEDSAMYFCASSEARGGTRYGYTFGSGTRLTVV.

This clonotype was recorded many times. The V gene is TRBV7-9, the J gene TRBJ1-1; D is unclear. V shed 9 bases and J shed 4 bases, with 15 bases lying between them. CDR3 length: 13 amino acids. Germline-derived CDR1 and CDR2 are SEHNR and FQNEAQ (reference sequence). The CDR3 coding sequence is TGTGCCAGTAGCACCGGGGTAGGCACTGAAGCTTTCTTT. Protein product: CASSTGVGTEAFF.

This clonotype came up a few times. At one boundary the junction diverges from the germline segment, which might be a read error. The CDR3 nucleotides are TGTGCTAGCAGTTTCGACTGGGCCGGGGAGCTGTTTTTT. Translating gives CASSFDWAGELFF. The genes are TRBV7-7 and TRBJ2-2, with no clear D. Germline-derived CDR1 and CDR2 are SSHAT and FNYEAQ (reference sequence). This CDR3 has 13 amino acids.

This clonotype has a count of ten or more. The rearrangement links TRBV15 to TRBJ2-7; 11 bases are a match to TRBD1. CDR1 LNHNV and CDR2 YYDKDF come from the germline V gene (reference sequence). The CDR3 is 14 amino acids. V shed 3 bases and J 6 bases; nucleotides not matched to a gene: 4. CDR3 coding DNA: TGTGCCACCAGCAGTCGGGACAGGGGGTCCGAGCAGTACTTC. Residues: CATSSRDRGSEQYF.

This rearrangement joins TRBV7-4 to TRBJ2-2; 8 positions agree with TRBD1. The CDR3 has 18 amino acids. Germline V gives CDR1 SGHVT, CDR2 SQSDAQ. Trimming cost V 6 bases and J 2 bases; bases outside gene matches: 14. The CDR3 nucleotides read TGTGCCAGCAGTTACCCGAATGGGGACAGGAGTAACACCGGGGAGCTGTTTTTT. Protein product: CASSYPNGDRSNTGELFF. The whole variable domain, remainder taken from reference TRBV7-4 and TRBJ2-2, is GAGVSQSPRYKVAKRGRDVALRCDSISGHVTLYWYRQTLGQGSEVLTYSQSDAQRDKSGRPSGRFSAERPERSVSTLKIQRTEQGDSAVYLCASSYPNGDRSNTGELFFGEGSRLTVL.

This clonotype was picked up a small number of times. The chain uses TRBV7-3 and TRBJ2-2; 10 bases are shared with TRBD2. Trimming at V came to 5 bases and at J to 1 base, leaving 4 bases not matched to a gene. The CDR3 contains 16 residues. CDR1 and CDR2 from the germline V gene are SGHTA and FQGTGA. The CDR3 protein is CASSLGLAVNTGELFF. CDR3 in DNA: TGTGCCAGCAGCCTCGGACTAGCGGTGAACACCGGGGAGCTGTTTTTT.

The gene calls are TRBV5-1 and TRBJ2-5; TRBD2 matches 8 bases. The CDR3 extends over 15 amino acids. The V gene end was trimmed by 3 bases and the J gene end by 5 bases; junction bases not matched to a gene: 9. CDR1 is SGHRS and CDR2 is YFSETQ in the germline V gene. The DNA of the CDR3 is TGCGCCAGCAGCTACTTAAGCGGGAGTGGTGAGACCCAGTACTTC. Protein sequence: CASSYLSGSGETQYF.

This clonotype was picked up a small number of times. The chain links TRBV7-2 to TRBJ1-1, with a weak D call TRBD1 (5 bases). Germline V gene data show CDR1 as SGHTA and CDR2 as FQGNSA. This CDR3 region has 13 residues. Trimming cost V 6 bases and J 6 bases, with 14 bases left between them. DNA of the CDR3: TGTGCCAGCAGTCACCCCTTCAGGGCTGAAGCTTTCTTT. Protein: CASSHPFRAEAFF.

This clonotype occurred many times. The chain uses TRBV7-2 and TRBJ1-1, with D possibly TRBD1 on 5 matching bases. Trimming stripped 1 base from V and 3 bases from J, with 9 bases between. This CDR3 spans 14 amino acids. In germline, CDR1 is SGHTA, CDR2 FQGNSA. The CDR3 DNA follows: TGTGCCAGCAGCTTAGGGGACGGGTACACTGAAGCTTTCTTT. This codes for CASSLGDGYTEAFF.

This sequence joins TRBV20-1 and TRBJ1-5, with a weak D call TRBD1 (5 bases). The CDR3 sequence is 16 residues long. Between the trimmed V and J ends, which lost 0 bases and 0 bases, there was a span of 12 bases. From germline, CDR1 is DFQATT and CDR2 SNEGSKA (reference sequence). CDR3 bases: TGCAGTGCTAGAGATTACAGGATTTATAGCAATCAGCCCCAGCATTTT. Its protein is CSARDYRIYSNQPQHF.

The chain employs TRBV7-9 and TRBJ2-7; 8 bases line up with TRBD2. This CDR3 comprises 16 residues. V was pared by 5 bases and J by 0 bases, with 9 bases of the junction left unmatched. Germline V gene sequence: CDR1 SEHNR, CDR2 FQNEAQ (reference sequence). The CDR3 coding sequence is TGTGCCAGCAGCGATGCTAGCGGGCCCATCTCCTACGAGCAGTACTTC. Translating gives CASSDASGPISYEQYF.

The chain carries TRBV14 and TRBJ1-2, with a tentative D call TRBD1 (6 bases). The CDR3 runs to 15 residues. V lost 4 bases to trimming and J lost 3 bases, with 15 bases between them. Germline CDR1 is SGHDN and CDR2 is FVKESK. The CDR3 region is CASSRGTGGDYGYTF. The CDR3 bases are TGTGCCAGCAGCCGAGGGACGGGGGGCGACTATGGCTACACCTTC.

The chain joins TRBV24-1 to TRBJ1-1; D possibly corresponds to TRBD1 (6 bases). V lost 8 bases, J lost 3 bases, and 9 bases lay in between. The CDR3 loop spans 12 amino acids. Germline assignment: CDR1 KGHDR and CDR2 SFDVKD. CDR3 residues: CATIAGDTEAFF. As DNA, the CDR3 is TGTGCCACCATAGCAGGGGACACTGAAGCTTTCTTT.

The chain joins TRBV7-9 to TRBJ2-7; the match to TRBD2 covers 11 bases. Germline values: CDR1 SEHNR, CDR2 FQNEAQ (reference sequence). V gave up 5 bases and J gave up 3 bases; unmatched junction bases: 3. The CDR3 length is 14 residues. CDR3 protein: CASSKGTSGYEQYF. In DNA, the CDR3 is TGTGCCAGCAGCAAAGGGACTAGCGGCTACGAGCAGTACTTC.

There are a few counts of this clonotype. J is TRBJ2-7 and V is TRBV29-1; tentatively, D is TRBD2 (5 bases). The CDR3 covers 12 residues. The V end lost 4 bases, the J end lost 3 bases, and 10 bases lay between the germline ends. CDR1 is SQVTM, CDR2 ANQGSEA, per germline. The CDR3 DNA reads TGCAGCGTTGTAAAAACTAGCTACGAGCAGTACTTC. Translating it yields CSVVKTSYEQYF.

This clonotype was seen ten or more times. The rearrangement uses TRBV2 and TRBJ1-5, with 9 nucleotides matching TRBD1. This CDR3 is built from 14 residues. In germline, CDR1 is SNHLY, CDR2 FYNNEI. The V segment lost 4 bases and the J segment 5 bases; nucleotides outside the gene matches: 3. Here the CDR3 DNA reads TGTGCCAGCAGTGCTAGGACAGGGGATCAGCCCCAGCATTTT. Its translation is CASSARTGDQPQHF.

This chain uses TRBV29-1 with TRBJ2-2; D is possibly TRBD1 (5 bases). This CDR3 region has 11 residues. V was trimmed by 8 bases and J by 5 bases, leaving 9 bases between them. The germline V gene encodes CDR1 SQVTM and CDR2 ANQGSEA. The CDR3 loop reads CSQKGTGELFF. The CDR3 region has the DNA TGCAGCCAGAAGGGGACCGGGGAGCTGTTTTTT.

This clonotype was picked up many times. V gene TRBV7-2 combines with J gene TRBJ2-7; either TRBD1 or TRBD2 may supply D (5 bases each). CDR3 length equals 13 residues. Trimming pared 4 bases from V and 5 bases from J, leaving 12 bases between. CDR1 and CDR2 from the germline V gene are SGHTA and FQGNSA. CDR3 sequence reads: CASSWGPRDEQYF. For the CDR3, the DNA is TGTGCCAGCAGCTGGGGACCTCGAGACGAGCAGTACTTC.

On this clonotype itself: Sequence at one end of the junction differs from germline and may be a read error. V gene TRBV25-1 combines with J gene TRBJ1-4; TRBD1 is a possible D gene (5 bases). Per germline, CDR1 MGHDK and CDR2 SYGVNS. The CDR3 consists of 16 residues. The DNA of the CDR3 is TGTGCCAGCAGTGACCCTCGGACAACAACGAATGAAAAACTGTTTTTT. Its protein is CASSDPRTTTNEKLFF.

The sample holds one count of this clonotype. The chain employs TRBV7-9 and TRBJ1-4; 7 nucleotides match TRBD1. This CDR3 has 15 amino acids. J gave up 5 bases and V 5 bases, and 8 bases lay outside the gene matches. Per germline, CDR1 SEHNR and CDR2 FQNEAQ (reference sequence). DNA of the CDR3: TGTGCCAGCAGCGTACCGGGACAGTCAAATGAAAAACTGTTTTTT. Encoded protein: CASSVPGQSNEKLFF.

V usage is TRBV2 and J usage is TRBJ1-5; D not resolved. The germline V and J ends were trimmed by 7 bases and 5 bases, with 12 bases remaining between them. The germline gives CDR1 SNHLY, CDR2 FYNNEI. The CDR3 has 13 amino acids. In DNA, the CDR3 is TGTGCCAGCATTGAGTCTTCGTATCAGCCCCAGCATTTT. The encoded protein is CASIESSYQPQHF.